This passage covers 11 T cell receptor beta chains from one sample sequenced in a study of molecular identifiers for immune sequencing clone quantification. TCRdb re-derived calls from the PCR reads in MiXCR, one entry per CDR3 protein. This sample has approximately 41,000 distinct CDR3 sequences, with roughly 21% found just once. Sample: naive CD8+ T cells from blood, with Jurkat cell RNA spiked in. The subset denotes: FACS-sorted CD8+CD4-CCR7+CD45RA+ naive T cells. These receptors were obtained from a human donor in good health. Some libraries in this study had Jurkat cell RNA spiked in.

This clonotype was seen many times. The chain carries TRBV27 and TRBJ2-6; D might be TRBD1 (5 bases). The CDR3 is made up of 16 amino acids. Trimming stripped 5 bases from V and 0 bases from J, with 11 bases between. From germline, CDR1 is MNHEY and CDR2 SMNVEV (reference sequence). The CDR3 sequence: CASSPGPISGANVLTF. CDR3 sequence (DNA): TGTGCCAGCAGTCCAGGGCCCATCTCTGGGGCCAACGTCCTGACTTTC.

This clonotype was seen repeatedly, ten times or more. V usage is TRBV12-3 or TRBV12-4 and J usage is TRBJ2-7, with D perhaps being TRBD1 or TRBD2 (5 bases each). This CDR3 is 13 amino acids long. V lost 4 bases and J lost 6, with 13 bases in between. CDR3 in DNA: TGTGCCAGCAGTTCATGGGGACGCTCCGAGCAGTACTTC. This codes for CASSSWGRSEQYF.

This clonotype was found many times. Here the CDR3 reads CASSSSGANVLTF. DNA of the CDR3: TGCGCCAGCAGTTCGTCTGGGGCCAACGTCCTGACTTTC. The rearrangement joins TRBV4-3 to TRBJ2-6; no clear D. Trimming stripped 6 bases from V and 1 base from J, with 4 bases between. Germline values: CDR1 LGHNA, CDR2 YSLEER. The CDR3 is 13 residues long.

The gene calls are TRBV5-6 and TRBJ2-4, with no clear D. Per germline, CDR1 SGHDT and CDR2 YYEEEE. Trimming shortened V by 4 bases and J by 13 bases, and 18 bases separated the two germline ends. The CDR3 runs 13 residues. CDR3 sequence reads: CASSATWLSIQYF. CDR3 bases: TGTGCCAGCAGCGCAACGTGGCTCAGCATACAGTACTTC. The full variable domain, in which reference TRBV5-6 and TRBJ2-4 provide the parts outside the CDR3, is DAGVTQSPTHLIKTRGQQVTLRCSPKSGHDTVSWYQQALGQGPQFIFQYYEEEERQRGNFPDRFSGHQFPNYSSELNVNALLLGDSALYLCASSATWLSIQYFGAGTRLSVL.

V usage is TRBV5-1 and J usage is TRBJ2-7; D is unclear. This CDR3 comprises 12 residues. In germline, CDR1 is SGHRS, CDR2 YFSETQ. V was cut by 3 bases and J by 2 bases, with 6 bases left in between. CDR3 DNA: TGCGCCAGCAGCTCGGGCCCCTACGAGCAGTACTTC. It encodes CASSSGPYEQYF.

Regarding this clonotype: The conserved phenylalanine or tryptophan normally closing the CDR3 is absent here, so this likely arose from a read error. The V and J genes are TRBV2 and TRBJ1-2, with D hard to call. Germline V gives CDR1 SNHLY, CDR2 FYNNEI. Trimming cost V 6 bases and J 5 bases, with 16 bases left between them. The CDR3 length is 14 residues. The CDR3 protein is CASRDFYVGYGYTY. The DNA for the CDR3 is TGTGCCAGCAGAGATTTTTACGTGGGGTATGGCTACACCTAC.

This clonotype showed up many times. The rearrangement uses TRBV4-3 and TRBJ1-1; D is undetermined. V was cut by 0 bases and J by 4 bases, with 12 bases left in between. CDR3 length: 15 amino acids. CDR1 and CDR2 from the germline V gene are LGHNA and YSLEER. This chain's CDR3 is CASSQDPPRFTEAFF. The CDR3 region has the DNA TGCGCCAGCAGCCAAGATCCCCCGAGGTTCACTGAAGCTTTCTTT.

This clonotype was seen repeatedly, ten times or more. The genes are TRBV20-1 and TRBJ1-2; D is unclear. The CDR3 contains 13 residues. V lost 3 bases and J lost 1, with 9 bases in between. The germline V gene encodes CDR1 DFQATT and CDR2 SNEGSKA (reference sequence). The CDR3 is CSASPQSNYGYTF. The CDR3 DNA is TGCAGTGCTAGTCCACAAAGTAACTATGGCTACACCTTC.

This clonotype was recorded at least ten times. The chain combines TRBV5-1 with TRBJ2-7; possible D gene TRBD2, 5 bases. Germline values: CDR1 SGHRS, CDR2 YFSETQ. Trimming took off 2 bases at V and 2 bases at J, with 11 bases between the two ends. This CDR3 has 14 residues. The CDR3 reads CASSFRDSPYEQYF. The CDR3 coding sequence is TGCGCCAGCAGCTTCCGGGATTCACCCTACGAGCAGTACTTC.

This clonotype has at least ten counts. V usage is TRBV11-1 and J usage is TRBJ2-6; D is possibly TRBD1 (5 bases). Trimming took 3 bases from V and 0 from J, leaving 12 bases between them. The CDR3 has 17 amino acids. Germline CDR1 and CDR2: SGHAT and FQDESV (reference sequence). The DNA of the CDR3 is TGTGCCAGCAGCTTCGACAGTTCGAGCTCTGGGGCCAACGTCCTGACTTTC. Its protein product is CASSFDSSSSGANVLTF.

Many counts were recorded for this clonotype. The chain recombines TRBV4-3 with TRBJ1-1; D call uncertain. With 4 bases removed from V and 0 bases from J, the gap between germline ends came to 9 bases. Per germline, CDR1 LGHNA and CDR2 YSLEER. This CDR3 comprises 14 residues. CDR3 in amino acids: CASSREAMNTEAFF. CDR3 nucleotide sequence: TGCGCCAGCAGCCGTGAAGCTATGAACACTGAAGCTTTCTTT.